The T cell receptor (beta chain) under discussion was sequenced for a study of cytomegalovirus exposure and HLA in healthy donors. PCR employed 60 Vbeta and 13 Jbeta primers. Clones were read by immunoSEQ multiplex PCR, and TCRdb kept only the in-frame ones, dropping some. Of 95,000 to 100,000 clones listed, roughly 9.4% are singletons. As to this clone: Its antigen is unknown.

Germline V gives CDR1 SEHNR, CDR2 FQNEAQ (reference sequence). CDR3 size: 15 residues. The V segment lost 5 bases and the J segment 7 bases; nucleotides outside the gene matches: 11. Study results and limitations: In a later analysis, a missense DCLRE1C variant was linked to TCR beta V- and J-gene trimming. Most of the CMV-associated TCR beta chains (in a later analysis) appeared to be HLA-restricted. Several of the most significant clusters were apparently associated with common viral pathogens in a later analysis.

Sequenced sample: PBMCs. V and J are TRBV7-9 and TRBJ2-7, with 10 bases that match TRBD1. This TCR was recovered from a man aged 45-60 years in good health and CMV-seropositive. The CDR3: CASSLLGTGVGEQYF. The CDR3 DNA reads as TGTGCCAGCAGCCTTTTAGGGACAGGGGTCGGGGAGCAGTACTTC. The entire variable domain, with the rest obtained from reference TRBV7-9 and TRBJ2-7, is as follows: DTGVSQNPRHKITKRGQNVTFRCDPISEHNRLYWYRQTLGQGPEFLTYFQNEAQLEKSRLLSDRFSAERPKGSFSTLEIQRTEQGDSAMYLCASSLLGTGVGEQYFGPGTRLTVT.